This T cell receptor beta chain derives from a study of molecular identifiers for immune sequencing clone quantification. General study points: Even with 800,000 to 1,000,000 naive cells present, spiked Jurkat TCR RNA from one cell was reportedly detectable. Whereas naive cells kept under 1% of molecules in clones above 20 RNA copies, such clones held over 97% in effectors.

A CD8+CD4-CCR7+CD45RA+ gate was used to sort naive CD8 T cells. The CDR3 sequence is 10 residues long. CDR1 and CDR2 (germline): SNHLY, FYNNEI. Between the trimmed V and J ends, which lost 7 bases and 4 bases, there was a span of 4 bases. Comment on this clonotype: Antigen: not known.

Listed TCR primers and previously described methods were used for bulk TCR libraries. MiXCR, run by TCRdb on the PCR reads, gives a single entry per CDR3 protein. The sample has about 510,000 distinct CDR3 sequences, 25% seen once. Sequenced input: naive CD8+ T cells from blood, with Jurkat cell RNA spiked in. Sample subset: FACS-sorted CD8+CD4-CCR7+CD45RA+ naive T cells. The chain has TRBV2 and TRBJ2-5; D is uncertain. The receptor's source is a human donor in good health. Some libraries in this study had Jurkat cell RNA spiked in. Here the CDR3 reads CASNRETQYF. Here the CDR3 DNA reads TGTGCCAGCAATAGAGAGACCCAGTACTTC.